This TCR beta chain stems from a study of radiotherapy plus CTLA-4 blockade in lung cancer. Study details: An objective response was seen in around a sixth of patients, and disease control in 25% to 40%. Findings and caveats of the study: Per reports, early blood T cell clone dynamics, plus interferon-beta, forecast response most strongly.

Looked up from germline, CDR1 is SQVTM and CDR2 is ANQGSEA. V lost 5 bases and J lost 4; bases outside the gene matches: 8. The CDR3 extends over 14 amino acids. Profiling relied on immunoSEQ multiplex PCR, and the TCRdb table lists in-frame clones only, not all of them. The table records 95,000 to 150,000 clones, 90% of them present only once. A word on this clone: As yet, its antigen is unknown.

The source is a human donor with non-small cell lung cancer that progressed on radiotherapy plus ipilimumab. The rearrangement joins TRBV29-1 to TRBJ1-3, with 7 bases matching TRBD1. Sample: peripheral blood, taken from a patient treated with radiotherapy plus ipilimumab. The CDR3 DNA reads TGCAGCGTTCTAGGGCCAGGGGGAGGAAACACCATATATTTT. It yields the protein CSVLGPGGGNTIYF.